What follows is one T cell receptor (beta chain) and its context. What it binds is not known. This specimen belongs to a study of T cell responses to AZD1222 COVID-19 vaccine. Study observations and caveats: Increased Spike-specific TCR breadth and depth were observed after two AZD1222 doses. Baseline seropositivity occurred in only six AZD1222 recipients. Samples come after the peak T cell response, not at day 14.

TCRdb's copy holds only in-frame clones and misses some; the assay was immunoSEQ multiplex PCR. Counted here are roughly 130,000 clones, about 89% occurring once; the ten biggest clones make up about 7.5%. V lost 4 bases and J lost 5; bases outside the gene matches: 3. The CDR3 is made up of 14 amino acids. Looked up from germline, CDR1 is KGHSH and CDR2 is LQKENI. The sample in question was peripheral blood, obtained 28 days after the second dose of the MenACWY control vaccine. The V call is TRBV18, the J call TRBJ1-4; 8 bases align to TRBD1. The sequence derives from an adult who received the MenACWY meningococcal vaccine as a control. The CDR3 loop is CASSLDRANEKLFF. The CDR3 DNA sequence: TGTGCCAGCTCACTGGACAGGGCGAATGAAAAACTGTTTTTT.